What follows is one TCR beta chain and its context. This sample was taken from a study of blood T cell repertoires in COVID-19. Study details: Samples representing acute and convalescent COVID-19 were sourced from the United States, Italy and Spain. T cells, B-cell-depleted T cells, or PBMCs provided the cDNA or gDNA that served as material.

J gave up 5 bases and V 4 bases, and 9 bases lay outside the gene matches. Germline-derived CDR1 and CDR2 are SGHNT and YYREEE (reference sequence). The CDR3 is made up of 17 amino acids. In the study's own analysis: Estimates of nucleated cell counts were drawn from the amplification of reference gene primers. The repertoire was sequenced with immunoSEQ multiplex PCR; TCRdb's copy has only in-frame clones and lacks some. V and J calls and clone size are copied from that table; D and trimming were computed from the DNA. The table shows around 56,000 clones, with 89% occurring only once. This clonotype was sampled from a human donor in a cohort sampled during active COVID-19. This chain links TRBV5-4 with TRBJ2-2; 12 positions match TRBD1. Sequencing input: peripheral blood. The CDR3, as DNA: TGTGCCAGCAGCCAAGGGGACAGGGGGCCTTATACCGGGGAGCTGTTTTTT. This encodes CASSQGDRGPYTGELFF. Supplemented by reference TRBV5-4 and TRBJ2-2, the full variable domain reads ETGVTQSPTHLIKTRGQQVTLRCSSQSGHNTVSWYQQALGQGPQFIFQYYREEENGRGNFPPRFSGLQFPNYSSELNVNALELDDSALYLCASSQGDRGPYTGELFFGEGSRLTVL.